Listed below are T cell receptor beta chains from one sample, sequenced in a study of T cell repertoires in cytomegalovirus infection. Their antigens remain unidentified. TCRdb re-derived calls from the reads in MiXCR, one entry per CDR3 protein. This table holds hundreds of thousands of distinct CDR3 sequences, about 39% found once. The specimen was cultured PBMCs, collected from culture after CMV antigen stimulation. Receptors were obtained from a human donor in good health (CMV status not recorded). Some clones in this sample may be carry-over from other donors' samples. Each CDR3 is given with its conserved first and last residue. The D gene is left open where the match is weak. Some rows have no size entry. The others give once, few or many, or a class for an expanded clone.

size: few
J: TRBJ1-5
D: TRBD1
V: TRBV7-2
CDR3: CASSLWTGGSQPQHF
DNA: TGTGCCAGCAGCCTGTGGACAGGGGGCAGTCAGCCCCAGCATTTT

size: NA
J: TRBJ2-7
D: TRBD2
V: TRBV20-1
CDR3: CSAPRLAGGYEQYF
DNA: TGCAGTGCCCCCCGACTAGCGGGGGGTTACGAGCAGTACTTC

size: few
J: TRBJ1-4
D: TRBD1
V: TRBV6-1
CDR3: CASSYTGTGFKLFF
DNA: TGTGCCAGCAGTTACACCGGGACAGGGTTTAAACTGTTTTTT

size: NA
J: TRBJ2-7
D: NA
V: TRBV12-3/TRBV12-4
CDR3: CASSPSDGKQQYF
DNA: TGTGCCAGCAGTCCATCGGACGGGAAGCAGCAGTACTTC

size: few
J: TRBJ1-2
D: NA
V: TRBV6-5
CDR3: CASGSGGGYGYTF
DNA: TGTGCCAGCGGATCCGGGGGTGGCTATGGCTACACCTTC

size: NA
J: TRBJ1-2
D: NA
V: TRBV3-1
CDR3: CASSPRVAGGYGYTF
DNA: TGTGCCAGCAGCCCGAGAGTGGCTGGGGGCTATGGCTACACCTTC

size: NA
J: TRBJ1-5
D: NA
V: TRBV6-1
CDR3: CASTQNPGQPQHF
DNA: TGTGCCAGCACGCAGAACCCTGGGCAGCCCCAGCATTTT

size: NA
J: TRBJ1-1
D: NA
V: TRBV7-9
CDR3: CASSLETAGGAFF
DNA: TGTGCCAGCAGCTTAGAGACTGCCGGCGGAGCTTTCTTT

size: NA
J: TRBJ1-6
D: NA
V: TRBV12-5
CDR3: CASGFGALTGAEGSYNSPLHF
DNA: TGTGCTAGTGGTTTCGGGGCCTTGACAGGAGCCGAGGGCTCCTATAATTCACCCCTCCACTTT

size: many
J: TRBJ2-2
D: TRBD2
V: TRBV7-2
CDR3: CASSWTGLAGGPNTGELFF
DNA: TGTGCCAGCAGCTGGACGGGACTAGCGGGAGGGCCGAACACCGGGGAGCTGTTTTTT

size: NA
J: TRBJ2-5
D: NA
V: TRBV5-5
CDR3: CASSLDRAQETQYF
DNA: TGTGCCAGCAGCTTGGACAGAGCTCAAGAGACCCAGTACTTC

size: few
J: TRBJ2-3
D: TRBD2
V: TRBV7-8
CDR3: CASSYLAGGTDTQYF
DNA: TGTGCCAGCAGCTACTTAGCGGGAGGGACAGATACGCAGTATTTT

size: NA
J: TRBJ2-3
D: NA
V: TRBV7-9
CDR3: CASSLFVDTQYF
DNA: TGTGCCAGCAGCTTGTTTGTGGATACGCAGTATTTT

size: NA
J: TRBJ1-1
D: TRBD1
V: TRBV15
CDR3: CATSRDKGTGPTEAFF
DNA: TGTGCCACCAGCAGAGATAAGGGGACAGGCCCGACTGAAGCTTTCTTT

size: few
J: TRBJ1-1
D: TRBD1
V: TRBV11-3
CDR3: CASSYGTGGVEAFF
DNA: TGTGCCAGCAGCTACGGGACAGGGGGCGTTGAAGCTTTCTTT

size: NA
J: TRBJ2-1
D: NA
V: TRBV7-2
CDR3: CASSLAGTTYNEQFF
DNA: TGTGCCAGCAGCCTAGCAGGGACAACCTACAATGAGCAGTTCTTC

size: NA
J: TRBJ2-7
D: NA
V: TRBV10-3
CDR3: CATQGLNYEQYF
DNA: TGTGCCACGCAGGGTTTAAACTACGAGCAGTACTTC

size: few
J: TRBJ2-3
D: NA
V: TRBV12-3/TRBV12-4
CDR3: CASSYQAGAGDTQYF
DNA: TGTGCCAGCAGTTACCAGGCGGGGGCCGGGGATACGCAGTATTTT

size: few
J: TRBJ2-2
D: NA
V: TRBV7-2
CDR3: CASTSSRNTGELFF
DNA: TGTGCCAGCACCAGCTCGCGAAACACCGGGGAGCTGTTTTTT

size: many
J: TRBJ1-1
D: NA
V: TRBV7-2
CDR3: CASSLLGGLNTEAFF
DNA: TGTGCCAGCAGCCTCCTTGGGGGCTTGAACACTGAAGCTTTCTTT

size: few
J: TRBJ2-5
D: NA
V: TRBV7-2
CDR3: CASRRSSSDQETQYF
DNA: TGTGCCAGCCGCCGATCCTCGTCAGATCAAGAGACCCAGTACTTC

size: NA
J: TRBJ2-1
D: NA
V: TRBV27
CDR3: CASSLSADNEQFF
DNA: TGTGCCAGCAGTTTATCGGCAGACAATGAGCAGTTCTTC

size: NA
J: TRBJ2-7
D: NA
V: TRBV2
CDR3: CASIEMSEQYF
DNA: TGTGCCAGCATTGAAATGAGCGAGCAGTACTTC

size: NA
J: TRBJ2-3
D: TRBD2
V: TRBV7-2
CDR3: CASSLEFWASGKSDTQYF
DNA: TGTGCCAGCAGCTTAGAGTTCTGGGCTAGCGGGAAATCAGATACGCAGTATTTT

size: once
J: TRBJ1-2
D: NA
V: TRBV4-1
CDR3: CASSQVGKRDYGYTF
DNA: TGCGCCAGCAGCCAAGTAGGCAAAAGGGACTATGGCTACACCTTC

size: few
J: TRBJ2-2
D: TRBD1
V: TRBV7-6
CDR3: CASSYSGTGGTGELFF
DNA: TGTGCCAGCAGCTATTCTGGGACAGGGGGGACCGGGGAGCTGTTTTTT

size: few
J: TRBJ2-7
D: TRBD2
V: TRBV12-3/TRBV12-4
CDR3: CASSSFSGRAGYEQYF
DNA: TGTGCCAGCAGTTCCTTTAGCGGGAGGGCCGGTTACGAGCAGTACTTC

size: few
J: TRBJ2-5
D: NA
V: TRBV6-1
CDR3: CASSERLDRAKETQYF
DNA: TGTGCCAGCAGTGAGAGGCTTGACAGAGCTAAAGAGACCCAGTACTTC

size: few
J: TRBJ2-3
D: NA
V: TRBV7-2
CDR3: CASSLRGASTDTQYF
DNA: TGTGCCAGCAGCTTAAGGGGGGCCAGCACAGATACGCAGTATTTT

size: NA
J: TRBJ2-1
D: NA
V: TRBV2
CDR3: CASSADRVISGSGNEQFF
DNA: TGTGCCAGCAGTGCCGACAGGGTCATAAGCGGGAGTGGGAATGAGCAGTTCTTC

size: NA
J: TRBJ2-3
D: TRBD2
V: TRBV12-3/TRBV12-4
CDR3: CASSHGLAGVDTQYF
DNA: TGTGCCAGCAGTCACGGACTAGCGGGGGTAGATACGCAGTATTTT

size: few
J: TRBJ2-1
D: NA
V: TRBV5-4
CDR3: CASSLPGANEQFF
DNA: TGTGCCAGCAGCTTACCTGGGGCCAATGAGCAGTTCTTC

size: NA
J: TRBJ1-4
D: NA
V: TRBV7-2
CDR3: CASSSRRTTNEKLFF
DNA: TGTGCCAGCAGTTCAAGGCGGACAACTAATGAAAAACTGTTTTTT

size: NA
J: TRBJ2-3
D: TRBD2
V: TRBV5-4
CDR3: CASIQAGGSDTQYF
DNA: TGTGCCAGCATCCAAGCGGGAGGAAGCGATACGCAGTATTTT

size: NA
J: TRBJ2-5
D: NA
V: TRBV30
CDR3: CAWSGAITETQYF
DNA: TGTGCCTGGAGCGGGGCCATCACAGAGACCCAGTACTTC